This TCR beta chain was sequenced in a study of T cell responses to AZD1222 COVID-19 vaccine. Study background: Pooling covered second doses at about 4 or about 12 weeks.

Points from the study as a whole: Baseline seropositives among AZD1222 recipients totaled only 5 or 6.

This clone was detected a few times. The antigen is undetermined. Data came from immunoSEQ multiplex PCR; TCRdb stores just in-frame clones and leaves some out. This table has about 160,000 clones, more than 80% appearing once. Germline CDR1 is DFQATT and CDR2 is SNEGSKA (reference sequence). V dropped 3 bases and J dropped 7 bases, with 15 bases sitting between them. The CDR3 runs to 13 residues. The rearrangement links TRBV20-1 to TRBJ2-5; D gene unclear. The sequencing used peripheral blood, collected on day 0 of AZD1222 vaccination. The source of this sequence is an adult in good health. CDR3: CSASGSDLGTQYF. The CDR3 nucleotides read TGCAGTGCTAGTGGTTCCGACCTTGGGACCCAGTACTTC.